This T cell receptor (beta chain) was retrieved from a study of neoadjuvant anti-PD-1 for oral cavity cancer. Background on the study: Patients mostly received three to four biweekly nivolumab doses at 3 mg/kg before surgery. Around day 43, patients without progression received a fourth nivolumab dose before surgery.

Blood cells were analyzed directly, without culture or expansion. Produced via immunoSEQ multiplex PCR; TCRdb's table is partial and in-frame only. The data show 60,000 to 80,000 clones, roughly 80% seen once. The CDR3 is 12 residues long. CDR1 is SEHNR and CDR2 is FQNEAQ in the germline V gene (reference sequence). V was pared by 1 base and J by 11 bases, with 9 bases between. The sample in question was PBMCs, obtained before nivolumab (anti-PD-1) treatment. The origin of this receptor is a person aged 40 to 85 with oral cavity squamous cell carcinoma. The V call is TRBV7-9, the J call TRBJ2-4, with unresolved D. For the CDR3, the DNA is TGTGCCAGCAGCTTAGGAAGCCTACTTCAGTACTTC. It encodes CASSLGSLLQYF.